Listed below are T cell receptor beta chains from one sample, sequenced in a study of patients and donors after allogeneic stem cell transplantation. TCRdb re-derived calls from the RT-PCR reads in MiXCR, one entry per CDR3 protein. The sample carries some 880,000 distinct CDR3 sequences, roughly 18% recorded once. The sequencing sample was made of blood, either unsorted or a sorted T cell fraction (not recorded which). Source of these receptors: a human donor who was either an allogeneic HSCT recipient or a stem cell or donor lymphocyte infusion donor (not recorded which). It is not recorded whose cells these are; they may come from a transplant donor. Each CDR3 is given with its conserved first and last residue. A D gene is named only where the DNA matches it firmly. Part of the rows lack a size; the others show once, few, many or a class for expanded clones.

CDR3nt: TGCGCCAGCAGCAATCGGTGGCATCTACCAAGGAGCTCCTACGAGCAGTACTTC; CDR3aa: CASSNRWHLPRSSYEQYF; j_gene: TRBJ2-7; v_gene: TRBV5-1; d_gene: .; abundance: few
CDR3nt: TGTGCCAGCAGTTTAGAGGCAGCCTTAAGTTCCTACGAGCAGTACTTC; CDR3aa: CASSLEAALSSYEQYF; j_gene: TRBJ2-7; v_gene: TRBV2; d_gene: .; abundance: .
CDR3nt: TGCGCCAGCAGCTTGGTAGCCGGGGGGGCGGTATCATACAATGAGCAGTTCTTC; CDR3aa: CASSLVAGGAVSYNEQFF; j_gene: TRBJ2-1; v_gene: TRBV5-1; d_gene: TRBD2; abundance: .
CDR3nt: TGTGCCACCAGCAGAGATTTGCAGCAAGAGACCCAGTACTTC; CDR3aa: CATSRDLQQETQYF; j_gene: TRBJ2-5; v_gene: TRBV15; d_gene: .; abundance: few
CDR3nt: TGCAGTGCTAGAGATTCAGCCTATAGCAATCAGCCCCAGCATTTT; CDR3aa: CSARDSAYSNQPQHF; j_gene: TRBJ1-5; v_gene: TRBV20-1; d_gene: .; abundance: .
CDR3nt: TGCGCCAGCAGCTTAGAACCCGGGCCCTCTGGGGAGCTGTTTTTT; CDR3aa: CASSLEPGPSGELFF; j_gene: TRBJ2-2; v_gene: TRBV5-1; d_gene: .; abundance: few
CDR3nt: TGTGCCAGCAGCCAAGATCTGGGCGTCTATGGCTACACCTTC; CDR3aa: CASSQDLGVYGYTF; j_gene: TRBJ1-2; v_gene: TRBV3-1; d_gene: .; abundance: few
CDR3nt: TGTGCCAGCAGCCAATTTGGAGAAGCCTACAATGAGCAGTTCTTC; CDR3aa: CASSQFGEAYNEQFF; j_gene: TRBJ2-1; v_gene: TRBV16; d_gene: .; abundance: few
CDR3nt: TGTGCCAGCAGGGGGAATTACGAGCAGTACTTC; CDR3aa: CASRGNYEQYF; j_gene: TRBJ2-7; v_gene: TRBV6-5; d_gene: .; abundance: few
CDR3nt: TGCAGTGCTGATGGGGGACAGGGAATCTCCTACGAGCAGTACTTC; CDR3aa: CSADGGQGISYEQYF; j_gene: TRBJ2-7; v_gene: TRBV20-1; d_gene: TRBD1; abundance: .
CDR3nt: TGCAGTGCTCCCGATCCGGGAGACTATGAGCAGTTCTTC; CDR3aa: CSAPDPGDYEQFF; j_gene: TRBJ2-1; v_gene: TRBV20-1; d_gene: .; abundance: .
CDR3nt: TGTGCCAGCAGCCTCCAGGGACGTTCAGCTCTAATCTCCTACAATGAGCAGTTCTTC; CDR3aa: CASSLQGRSALISYNEQFF; j_gene: TRBJ2-1; v_gene: TRBV7-8; d_gene: .; abundance: .
CDR3nt: TGTGCCAGCAGCGTAGAGACTAGCGGTGCGGATACGCAGTATTTT; CDR3aa: CASSVETSGADTQYF; j_gene: TRBJ2-3; v_gene: TRBV9; d_gene: TRBD2; abundance: few
CDR3nt: TGTGCCAGCAGTTTCTTCCCAGGGGAAGCTGGCTACACCTTC; CDR3aa: CASSFFPGEAGYTF; j_gene: TRBJ1-2; v_gene: TRBV12-3/TRBV12-4; d_gene: .; abundance: .
CDR3nt: TGTGCCAGCAGCTCTACCCCCGGGACTAGCGGCGGGTGGTTTAGGGAGCAGTTCTTC; CDR3aa: CASSSTPGTSGGWFREQFF; j_gene: TRBJ2-1; v_gene: TRBV11-2; d_gene: TRBD2; abundance: .
CDR3nt: TGTGCCAGCAGTAAGGGGGCCCTTACCTACGAGCAGTACTTC; CDR3aa: CASSKGALTYEQYF; j_gene: TRBJ2-7; v_gene: TRBV21-1; d_gene: .; abundance: few
CDR3nt: TGTGCCAGCAGGCCCGGCAGGTTAGGAACTGAAGCTTTCTTT; CDR3aa: CASRPGRLGTEAFF; j_gene: TRBJ1-1; v_gene: TRBV6-1; d_gene: .; abundance: .
CDR3nt: TGTGCCAGCAGAGGGGGACTAGCGGGGGGGAATGAGCAGTTCTTC; CDR3aa: CASRGGLAGGNEQFF; j_gene: TRBJ2-1; v_gene: TRBV6-1; d_gene: TRBD2; abundance: few
CDR3nt: TGTGCCAGCTCACCAACTAGCGGGCTCTCCTACGAGCAGTACTTC; CDR3aa: CASSPTSGLSYEQYF; j_gene: TRBJ2-7; v_gene: TRBV18; d_gene: TRBD2; abundance: few
CDR3nt: TGCGCCAGCAGCTTTCTTGGGGCGGCAGGAGAGGAGCAGTACTTC; CDR3aa: CASSFLGAAGEEQYF; j_gene: TRBJ2-7; v_gene: TRBV5-1; d_gene: .; abundance: few
CDR3nt: TGTGCCAGCAGTGACCCAGGGAGGGATGAGCAGTTCTTC; CDR3aa: CASSDPGRDEQFF; j_gene: TRBJ2-1; v_gene: TRBV2; d_gene: TRBD2; abundance: .
CDR3nt: TGCAGTGCTAGCCTTGGACAGGGCACCAATGAGCAGTTCTTC; CDR3aa: CSASLGQGTNEQFF; j_gene: TRBJ2-1; v_gene: TRBV20-1; d_gene: TRBD1; abundance: few
CDR3nt: TGTGCCAGCAGCTCCCGAGATCTAGCCAAAAACATTCAGTACTTC; CDR3aa: CASSSRDLAKNIQYF; j_gene: TRBJ2-4; v_gene: TRBV7-9; d_gene: .; abundance: few
CDR3nt: TGCAGTGCCCCTGAGGTCGGGTCTTTGAACACTGAAGCTTTCTTT; CDR3aa: CSAPEVGSLNTEAFF; j_gene: TRBJ1-1; v_gene: TRBV20-1; d_gene: .; abundance: .